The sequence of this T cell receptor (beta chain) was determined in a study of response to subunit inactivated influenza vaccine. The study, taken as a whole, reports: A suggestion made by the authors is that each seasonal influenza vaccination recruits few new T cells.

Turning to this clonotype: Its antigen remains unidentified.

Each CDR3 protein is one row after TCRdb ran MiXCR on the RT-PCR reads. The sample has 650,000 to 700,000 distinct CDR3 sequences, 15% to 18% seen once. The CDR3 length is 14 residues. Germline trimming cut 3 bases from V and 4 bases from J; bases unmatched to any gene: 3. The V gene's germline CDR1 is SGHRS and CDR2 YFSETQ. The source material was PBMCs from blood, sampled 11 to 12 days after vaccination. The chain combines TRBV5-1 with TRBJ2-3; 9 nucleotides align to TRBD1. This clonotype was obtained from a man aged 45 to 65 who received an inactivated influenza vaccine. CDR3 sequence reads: CASSSGTGSDTQYF. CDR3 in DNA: TGCGCCAGCAGCTCAGGGACAGGGTCAGATACGCAGTATTTT.